The 8 T cell receptor beta chains below come from one sample, sequenced in a study of T cells in Graves' hyperthyroidism and ophthalmopathy (dated by TCRdb to between 2018 and 2020). Libraries came from multiplex PCR. Reads for this sample came from an Illumina HiSeq 2000. TCR beta CDR3 regions were amplified from RNA transcripts. For the first round of RT-PCR on the TCR CDR3, the HTBI primer set was used together with the Qiagen OneStep RT-PCR kit. The public reads were run again by TCRdb, first through fastp at Q25 and then through MiXCR, and only productive beta chains were kept. Rows with a matching CDR3 protein are joined into one entry that keeps the most common DNA and genes. For this sample there are around 300,000 distinct CDR3 sequences; approximately 14% appear just once. The ten largest make up 7.9% of the sample. The sample comprised blood. These TCRs come from a woman between 35 and 50 years old with Graves' hyperthyroidism.

This clonotype was detected many times. The chain employs TRBV28 and TRBJ2-1, with D perhaps matching TRBD1 (5 bases). The CDR3 spans 12 residues. V lost 5 bases, J lost 8 bases, and 10 bases lay in between. Germline assignment: CDR1 MDHEN and CDR2 SYDVKM. CDR3 sequence: CASSIRVYEQFF. CDR3 nucleotides: TGTGCCAGCAGTATCAGGGTATATGAGCAGTTCTTC.

The J gene is TRBJ2-6, the V gene TRBV5-1; D might be TRBD1 (6 bases). Trimming removed 3 bases from V and 2 bases from J, with 15 bases in between. This CDR3 is 17 amino acids long. Germline V gene lookup returns CDR1 SGHRS and CDR2 YFSETQ. CDR3 region: CASSSIIQGPGANVLTF. DNA for the CDR3: TGCGCCAGCAGCTCGATTATACAGGGTCCTGGGGCCAACGTCCTGACTTTC.

This clonotype was seen repeatedly, ten times or more. V gene TRBV28 combines with J gene TRBJ2-4; D possibly corresponds to TRBD2 (6 bases). Per germline, CDR1 MDHEN and CDR2 SYDVKM. The CDR3 sequence is 17 residues long. V was cut by 3 bases and J by 0 bases, with 15 bases left in between. The DNA of the CDR3 is TGTGCCAGCAGTTTGAGCGGGCGGAGATTAGCCAAAAACATTCAGTACTTC. Its translation is CASSLSGRRLAKNIQYF.

This clonotype was observed at least ten times. The chain recombines TRBV28 with TRBJ2-1; D ambiguous. Germline CDR1 reads MDHEN; CDR2 reads SYDVKM. CDR3 length: 16 residues. Trimming cost V 1 base and J 0 bases, with 10 bases left between them. CDR3 sequence: CASSLLAPSSYNEQFF. The CDR3 DNA follows: TGTGCCAGCAGTTTATTGGCCCCGAGCTCCTACAATGAGCAGTTCTTC.

This clonotype was seen just once. This clone may be a read error of a much larger clone one base away. The V gene is TRBV5-4, the J gene TRBJ1-1; D uncertain. Germline CDR1 and CDR2: SGHNT and YYREEE (reference sequence). The CDR3 is 13 amino acids. The CDR3 DNA reads as TGTGCCAGCAGTGCGGACCAGAACACTGTAGCTTTCTTT. This encodes CASSADQNTVAFF.

In this sample, this clonotype turned up many times. The J gene is TRBJ2-2, the V gene TRBV27, with 8 bases identical to TRBD2. The germline V gene encodes CDR1 MNHEY and CDR2 SMNVEV (reference sequence). Trimming cost V 7 bases and J 4 bases; bases outside gene matches: 5. The CDR3 extends over 14 amino acids. The CDR3 nucleotides are TGTGCCAGCAACCCGGGGGGGGTCACCGGGGAGCTGTTTTTT. Translation: CASNPGGVTGELFF.

This clonotype was found a few times. The gene calls are TRBV9 and TRBJ2-1; D remains ambiguous. V was clipped by 4 bases and J by 1 base, with 15 bases between them. The CDR3 is 16 amino acids. CDR1 is SGDLS, CDR2 YYNGEE, per germline. The CDR3 coding sequence is TGTGCCAGCAGCCTTAGAAGCCCAGCATCCTACAATGAGCAGTTCTTC. Translated: CASSLRSPASYNEQFF.

This clonotype was picked up many times. The V and J genes are TRBV28 and TRBJ2-3; 7 nucleotides line up with TRBD2. CDR3 length: 13 residues. Trimming cost V 6 bases and J 4 bases; bases outside gene matches: 4. Germline V gene lookup returns CDR1 MDHEN and CDR2 SYDVKM. CDR3 region: CASSPGRADTQYF. DNA of the CDR3: TGTGCCAGCAGCCCAGGGAGGGCAGATACGCAGTATTTT.